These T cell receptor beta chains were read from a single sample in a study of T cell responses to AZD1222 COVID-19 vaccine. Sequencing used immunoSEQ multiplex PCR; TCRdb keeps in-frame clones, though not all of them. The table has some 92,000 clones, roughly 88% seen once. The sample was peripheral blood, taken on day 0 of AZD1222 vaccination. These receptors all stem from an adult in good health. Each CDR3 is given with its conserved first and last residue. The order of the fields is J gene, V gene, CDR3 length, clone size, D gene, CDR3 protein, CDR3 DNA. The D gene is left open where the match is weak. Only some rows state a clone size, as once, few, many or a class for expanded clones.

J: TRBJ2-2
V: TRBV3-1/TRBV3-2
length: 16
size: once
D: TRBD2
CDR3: CASSSGLVRASGELFF
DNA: TGTGCCAGCAGCTCCGGACTAGTCAGGGCCTCCGGGGAGCTGTTTTTT

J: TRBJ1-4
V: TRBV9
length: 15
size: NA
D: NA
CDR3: CASSPSGTNYEKLFF
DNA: TGTGCCAGCAGCCCGTCCGGGACTAACTATGAAAAACTGTTTTTT

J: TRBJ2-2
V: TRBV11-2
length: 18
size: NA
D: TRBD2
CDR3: CASSSGLAGARYTGELFF
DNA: TGTGCCAGCAGCTCGGGACTAGCGGGAGCCAGGTACACCGGGGAGCTGTTTTTT

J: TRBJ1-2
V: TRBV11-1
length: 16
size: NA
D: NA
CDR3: CASSLAPTGMSHGYTF
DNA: TGTGCCAGCAGCTTAGCACCTACCGGAATGTCACATGGCTACACCTTC

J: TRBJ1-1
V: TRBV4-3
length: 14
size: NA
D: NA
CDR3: CASSQDYRQSEAFF
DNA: TGCGCCAGCAGCCAAGATTACCGACAGTCTGAAGCTTTCTTT

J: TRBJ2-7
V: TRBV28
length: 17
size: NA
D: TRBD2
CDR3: CASSSQTSFAGVWGQYF
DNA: TGTGCCAGCAGTTCTCAAACCTCCTTCGCGGGAGTTTGGGGGCAGTACTTC

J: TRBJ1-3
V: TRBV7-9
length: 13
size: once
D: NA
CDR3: CASSWDLGNTIYF
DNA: TGTGCCAGCAGTTGGGACCTTGGAAACACCATATATTTT

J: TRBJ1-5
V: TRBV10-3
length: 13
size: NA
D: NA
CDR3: CAISVGDAQPQHF
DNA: TGTGCCATCAGTGTAGGGGATGCTCAGCCCCAGCATTTT

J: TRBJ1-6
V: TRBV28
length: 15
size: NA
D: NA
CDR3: CASSPSRGNNSPLHF
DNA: TGTGCCAGCAGCCCTTCCCGGGGCAATAATTCACCCCTCCACTTT

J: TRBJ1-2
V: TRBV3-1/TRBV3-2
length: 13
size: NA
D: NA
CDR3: CASSQDPGSGYTF
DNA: TGTGCCAGCAGCCAAGATCCGGGCTCTGGCTACACCTTC

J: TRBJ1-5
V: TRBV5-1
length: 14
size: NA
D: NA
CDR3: CASSLEGSNQPQHF
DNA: TGCGCCAGCAGCTTGGAAGGGAGCAATCAGCCCCAGCATTTT

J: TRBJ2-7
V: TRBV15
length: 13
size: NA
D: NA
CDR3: CATSSPRGNEQYF
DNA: TGTGCCACCAGCAGTCCGAGGGGGAACGAGCAGTACTTC

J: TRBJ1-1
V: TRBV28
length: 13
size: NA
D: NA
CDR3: CASSFSGVAEAFF
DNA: TGTGCCAGCAGTTTCTCGGGGGTCGCTGAAGCTTTCTTT

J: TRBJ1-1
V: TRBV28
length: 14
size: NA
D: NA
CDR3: CASSSAAGGTEAFF
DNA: TGTGCCAGCAGCTCTGCGGCCGGGGGCACTGAAGCTTTCTTT

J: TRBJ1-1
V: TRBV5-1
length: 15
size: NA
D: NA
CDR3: CASSFEFGTDTEAFF
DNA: TGCGCCAGCAGCTTCGAATTCGGGACCGACACTGAAGCTTTCTTT

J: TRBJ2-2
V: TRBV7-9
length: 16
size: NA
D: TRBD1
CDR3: CASSFRDRGDTGELFF
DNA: TGTGCCAGCAGCTTCCGGGACAGGGGAGACACCGGGGAGCTGTTTTTT

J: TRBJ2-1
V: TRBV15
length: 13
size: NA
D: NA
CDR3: CATSATVDNEQFF
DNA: TGTGCCACCAGCGCTACAGTAGACAATGAGCAGTTCTTC

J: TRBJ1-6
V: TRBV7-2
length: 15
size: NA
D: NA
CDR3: CASSLTGSYNSPLHF
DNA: TGTGCCAGCAGCTTAACCGGGTCCTATAATTCACCCCTCCACTTT

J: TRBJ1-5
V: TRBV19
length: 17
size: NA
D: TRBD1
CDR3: CASSHHSQGQPNQPQHF
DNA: TGTGCCAGTAGCCATCATTCCCAGGGACAGCCCAATCAGCCCCAGCATTTT